This TCR beta chain emerged from a study of beta chain features in type 1 diabetes. Whole-study results and caveats: All four CD4+ subsets from Type 1 diabetes patients carried moderately but significantly shorter TCRB CDR3s.

As concerns this clone: What it binds is unknown.

This CDR3 spans 13 amino acids. Germline values: CDR1 GTSNPN, CDR2 SVGIG (reference sequence). Trimming cost V 5 bases and J 6 bases; bases outside gene matches: 5. The investigators reverse transcribed all of the isolated RNA, so they sequenced expressed TCRB transcripts. The data were produced by immunoSEQ multiplex PCR, yet TCRdb's version contains in-frame clones alone and is incomplete. The data show roughly 330,000 clones, approximately 13% seen once. CD4+ naive, central memory, regulatory and stem cell-like memory cells were sorted via CD45RO/CCR7/CD25/CD127/CD95/CD27. Each population that was sorted was more than 98% pure.

Source material: naive CD4+ T cells from blood. The chain joins TRBV30 to TRBJ2-2, with 8 nucleotides matching TRBD2. The sequence came from a woman younger than 35 with type 1 diabetes. The CDR3 DNA reads TGTGCCTGGGGGGGACTAGTGGCCGGGGAGCTGTTTTTT. It specifies CAWGGLVAGELFF.